The 31 T cell receptor beta chains in this list originate from one sample, sequenced in a study of T cell repertoires in cytomegalovirus infection. Their cognate antigens are unknown. TCRdb re-analysed the reads in MiXCR, keeping a single row per CDR3 protein. This table holds hundreds of thousands of distinct CDR3 sequences, just under 30% found once. The sequencing used cultured PBMCs, collected from culture after CMV antigen stimulation. Receptor source: a human donor in good health (CMV status not recorded). Some clones in this sample may be carry-over from other donors' samples.

V usage is TRBV10-3 and J usage is TRBJ2-1; TRBD2 is a possible D gene (6 bases). The V end was cut by 3 bases, the J end by 7 bases, with 13 bases between. The CDR3 spans 14 residues. Germline CDR1 and CDR2: ENHRY and SYGVKD. The CDR3 region has the DNA TGTGCCATCAGTGATAAGGGGACTGCGAATGAGCAGTTCTTC. Translated: CAISDKGTANEQFF.

The J gene is TRBJ1-5, the V gene TRBV28; no firm D call. Trimming shortened V by 6 bases and J by 5 bases, and 14 bases separated the two germline ends. The V gene's germline CDR1 is MDHEN and CDR2 SYDVKM. There are 14 residues in the CDR3. DNA for the CDR3: TGTGCCAGCAGCTCAGGAGGTGTGTATCAGCCCCAGCATTTT. It yields the protein CASSSGGVYQPQHF. Based on the CDR3 plus reference TRBV28 and TRBJ1-5, the full variable domain is DVKVTQSSRYLVKRTGEKVFLECVQDMDHENMFWYRQDPGLGLRLIYFSYDVKMKEKGDIPEGYSVSREKKERFSLILESASTNQTSMYLCASSSGGVYQPQHFGDGTRLSIL.

The CDR3 DNA sequence: TGTGCCAGCAGGGTTTCCGGGGAGCTGTTTTTT. Its translation: CASRVSGELFF. The rearrangement links TRBV28 to TRBJ2-2, with no clear D. The germline gives CDR1 MDHEN, CDR2 SYDVKM. V was shortened by 6 bases and J by 6 bases, with 5 bases between the two germline ends. This CDR3 has 11 residues.

V usage is TRBV5-4 and J usage is TRBJ2-6; D ambiguous. V was cut by 2 bases and J by 0 bases, with 6 bases left in between. Germline V gene sequence: CDR1 SGHNT, CDR2 YYREEE (reference sequence). The CDR3 is 15 amino acids. For the CDR3, the DNA is TGTGCCAGCAGCTTTCCGAACTCTGGGGCCAACGTCCTGACTTTC. As protein: CASSFPNSGANVLTF.

The chain employs TRBV6-1 and TRBJ1-1, with unresolved D. Germline V gene data show CDR1 as MNHNS and CDR2 as SASEGT. The V end lost 7 bases, the J end lost 0 bases, and 15 bases lay between the germline ends. The CDR3 loop spans 15 amino acids. The CDR3 spells CASTPDTLLNTEAFF. CDR3 DNA: TGTGCCAGCACACCTGACACACTTTTGAACACTGAAGCTTTCTTT.

The V gene is TRBV19, the J gene TRBJ2-3; D is undetermined. The CDR3 is 13 residues long. CDR1 and CDR2 from the germline V gene are LNHDA and SQIVND (reference sequence). The ends were cut back, 5 bases at V and 2 bases at J, with 8 bases in the middle. Here the CDR3 DNA reads TGTGCCAGTAGTCAGATGTCCACAGATACGCAGTATTTT. Protein: CASSQMSTDTQYF.

This clonotype has ten or more counts. V is TRBV12-3 or TRBV12-4 and J is TRBJ2-6, with D uncertain. V was pared by 3 bases and J by 0 bases, with 0 bases between. This CDR3 is built from 13 residues. The CDR3 nucleotides read TGTGCCAGCAGTTTCTCTGGGGCCAACGTCCTGACTTTC. This encodes CASSFSGANVLTF.

The chain is built from TRBV7-2 and TRBJ2-1, with 10 bases aligning to TRBD2. The CDR3 is made up of 19 amino acids. Germline-derived CDR1 and CDR2 are SGHTA and FQGNSA. The trim removed 3 bases at V and 0 bases at J, leaving 11 bases unmatched. The CDR3 nucleotides are TGTGCCAGCAGCTTGGGGGTTAGCGGGGGGCTCCTCTCCTACAATGAGCAGTTCTTC. Residues: CASSLGVSGGLLSYNEQFF.

This clonotype occurred many times. CDR3 sequence reads: CASSYSRETGELFF. For the CDR3, the DNA is TGTGCCAGCAGTTACTCGAGGGAAACCGGGGAGCTGTTTTTT. The V and J genes are TRBV6-6 and TRBJ2-2, with TRBD2 as a possible D gene (5 bases). Germline CDR1 and CDR2: MNHNY and SVGAGI (reference sequence). The CDR3 contains 14 residues. V shed 0 bases and J shed 5 bases, with 7 bases lying between them.

This clonotype was seen a handful of times. The chain combines TRBV7-6 with TRBJ2-2; 7 bases map to TRBD2. The trim removed 2 bases at V and 1 base at J, leaving 4 bases unmatched. Germline V lookup: CDR1 SGHVS, CDR2 FNYEAQ. This CDR3 is 16 amino acids long. The CDR3 coding sequence is TGTGCCAGCAGCTTAACGGCTAGCGGGAACACCGGGGAGCTGTTTTTT. Translated: CASSLTASGNTGELFF. Full variable domain (outside the CDR3, taken from reference TRBV7-6 and TRBJ2-2): GAGVSQSPRYKVTKRGQDVALRCDPISGHVSLYWYRQALGQGPEFLTYFNYEAQQDKSGLPNDRFSAERPEGSISTLTIQRTEQRDSAMYRCASSLTASGNTGELFFGEGSRLTVL.

The V gene is TRBV5-1, the J gene TRBJ1-2, with TRBD1 matching over 9 bases. CDR1 and CDR2 from the germline V gene are SGHRS and YFSETQ. The junction had 7 bases not matched to a gene; V was cut back by 0 bases and J by 4 bases. This CDR3 has 16 amino acids. The chain's CDR3 is CASSLATTGQGYGYTF. The DNA for the CDR3 is TGCGCCAGCAGCTTGGCCACTACGGGACAGGGCTATGGCTACACCTTC.

The table lists this clonotype with a few counts. V gene TRBV6-6 combines with J gene TRBJ2-3, with 7 bases matching TRBD2. Germline CDR1 and CDR2: MNHNY and SVGAGI (reference sequence). This CDR3 is built from 16 residues. J gave up 3 bases and V 6 bases, and 12 bases lay outside the gene matches. CDR3 in DNA: TGTGCCAGCAGGGGATCCAGCGGGGCTTATACAGATACGCAGTATTTT. Translating gives CASRGSSGAYTDTQYF.

V is TRBV12-3 or TRBV12-4 and J is TRBJ1-1, with D maybe TRBD1 (6 bases). V was clipped by 5 bases and J by 9 bases, with 19 bases between them. CDR3 length equals 14 residues. CDR3 sequence reads: CASSPSQGRVKAFF. In DNA, the CDR3 is TGTGCCAGCAGTCCTTCTCAGGGGAGGGTAAAAGCTTTCTTT.

This clonotype came up a few times. The junction and the germline gene differ at one end; a read error may be behind it. The chain is built from TRBV7-6 and TRBJ2-3; 11 bases are shared with TRBD2. The germline gives CDR1 SGHVS, CDR2 FNYEAQ. The CDR3 length is 14 residues. The CDR3 loop reads CASSRGTSGDTQYF. CDR3 DNA sequence: TGTGCTAGCAGCCGAGGGACTAGCGGAGATACGCAGTATTTT.

Only a few counts were recorded for this clonotype. V usage is TRBV20-1 and J usage is TRBJ2-1; TRBD2 agrees at 12 bases. Germline trimming cut 5 bases from V and 7 bases from J; bases unmatched to any gene: 3. The germline CDR1 and CDR2 sequences are DFQATT and SNEGSKA (reference sequence). This CDR3 contains 13 residues. The CDR3 nucleotides are TGCAGTGCTTCAGGACTAGCGGGAAATGAGCAGTTCTTC. Its protein is CSASGLAGNEQFF.

This clonotype was recorded many times. This chain joins TRBV11-2 and TRBJ1-1; D remains unclear. CDR1 is SGHAT and CDR2 is FQNNGV in the germline V gene. Trimming left V 1 base short and J 4 bases short, with 7 bases between. CDR3 length: 13 amino acids. The CDR3 DNA sequence: TGTGCCAGCAGCTTAGTCTCCGGCACTGAAGCTTTCTTT. It is translated as CASSLVSGTEAFF.

V usage is TRBV4-2 and J usage is TRBJ2-3, with D perhaps being TRBD1 or TRBD2 (6 bases each). Trimming left V 4 bases short and J 3 bases short, with 14 bases between. The CDR3 length is 15 residues. CDR1 is LGHNA and CDR2 is YNFKEQ in the germline V gene. Here the CDR3 DNA reads TGTGCCAGCAGCCGTTTGGCGGGACAAACAGATACGCAGTATTTT. Residues: CASSRLAGQTDTQYF.

The rearrangement links TRBV7-2 to TRBJ1-2; D perhaps matches TRBD1 (5 bases). Germline loops: CDR1 SGHTA, CDR2 FQGNSA. V lost 5 bases to trimming and J lost 4 bases, with 14 bases between them. The CDR3 contains 14 residues. CDR3 amino acids: CASSPGKGVYGYTF. As DNA, the CDR3 is TGTGCCAGCAGCCCCGGAAAAGGGGTCTATGGCTACACCTTC.

V is TRBV4-1 and J is TRBJ2-1; 10 bases agree with TRBD2. CDR1 MGHRA and CDR2 YSYEKL come from the germline V gene. V lost 0 bases and J lost 4; bases outside the gene matches: 3. CDR3 size: 16 residues. This CDR3 reads CASSQEERGGYNEQFF. In nucleotides, the CDR3 is TGCGCCAGCAGCCAAGAGGAGCGGGGGGGTTACAATGAGCAGTTCTTC.

The table lists this clonotype with a count of one. The chain joins TRBV10-3 to TRBJ2-1; no reliable D call. The germline gives CDR1 ENHRY, CDR2 SYGVKD. Trimming took 0 bases from V and 7 from J, leaving 7 bases between them. The CDR3 runs 13 residues. CDR3 nucleotide sequence: TGTGCCATCAGTGAGTCTTCAGCGAATGAGCAGTTCTTC. Its translation is CAISESSANEQFF.

On this clonotype itself: The final CDR3 position lacks the conserved phenylalanine or tryptophan, pointing to a likely read error. Because the CDR3's place on the DNA is in doubt, the DNA is left out and the CDR3 is given as listed by TCRdb. The CDR3 loop reads CASPPASPL. The chain links TRBV6-4 to TRBJ1-1. Germline V lookup: CDR1 MRHNA, CDR2 SNTAGT. Including both end residues, the CDR3 is 9 amino acids long.

This clonotype was counted only a few times. This sequence joins TRBV15 and TRBJ2-3, with D possibly matching TRBD2 (5 bases). V was cut by 6 bases and J by 3 bases, with 16 bases left in between. CDR3 length equals 15 residues. Germline V lookup: CDR1 LNHNV, CDR2 YYDKDF (reference sequence). The CDR3 loop is CATSVERPGTDTQYF. The CDR3 DNA follows: TGTGCCACCAGTGTCGAGCGGCCGGGGACAGATACGCAGTATTTT.

V is TRBV11-3 and J is TRBJ1-6, with D hard to call. The V gene lost 0 bases and the J gene lost 10 bases, with 7 bases spanning the gap. This CDR3 has 13 amino acids. Per the germline V gene, CDR1 is SGHNT and CDR2 is YENEEA. This CDR3 is CASSLDSLSPLHF. DNA for the CDR3: TGTGCCAGCAGCTTAGACAGTTTATCACCCCTCCACTTT.

This clonotype was observed a handful of times. The V and J genes are TRBV2 and TRBJ2-7; perhaps TRBD1 as D (6 bases). Germline lookup yields CDR1 SNHLY and CDR2 FYNNEI. The CDR3 has 12 amino acids. The V end was cut by 4 bases, the J end by 3 bases, with 7 bases between. The CDR3 here is CASSVQGYEQYF. The CDR3 bases are TGTGCCAGCAGTGTACAGGGCTACGAGCAGTACTTC.

The V call is TRBV18, the J call TRBJ1-4; D not certain. The germline CDR1 and CDR2 sequences are KGHSH and LQKENI. The V gene lost 6 bases and the J gene lost 1 base, with 12 bases spanning the gap. CDR3 length equals 15 residues. The CDR3 bases are TGTGCCAGCTCTCCTGGAATGGGAACTAATGAAAAACTGTTTTTT. This encodes CASSPGMGTNEKLFF.

There are many counts of this clonotype. This sequence joins TRBV7-3 and TRBJ1-6; 10 bases are a match to TRBD1. The CDR3 is made up of 14 amino acids. Germline V gene lookup returns CDR1 SGHTA and CDR2 FQGTGA. Losses at the gene ends were 4 bases for V and 10 bases for J; bases not matched to a gene: 4. CDR3 residues: CASSSGTGDSPLHF. CDR3 DNA: TGTGCCAGCAGCTCCGGGACAGGGGACTCACCCCTCCACTTT.

V usage is TRBV9 and J usage is TRBJ1-3, with a weak D call TRBD1 (5 bases). CDR1 and CDR2 (germline): SGDLS, YYNGEE. The CDR3 has 16 amino acids. V dropped 4 bases and J dropped 0 bases, with 14 bases sitting between them. In DNA, the CDR3 is TGTGCCAGCAGCATGGGGGACGGGTACTCTGGAAACACCATATATTTT. Its translation: CASSMGDGYSGNTIYF. Complete variable domain (other parts from reference TRBV9 and TRBJ1-3): DSGVTQTPKHLITATGQRVTLRCSPRSGDLSVYWYQQSLDQGLQFLIQYYNGEERAKGNILERFSAQQFPDLHSELNLSSLELGDSALYFCASSMGDGYSGNTIYFGEGSWLTVV.

The V and J genes are TRBV19 and TRBJ1-5, with D unclear. The CDR3 covers 13 residues. V was clipped by 1 base and J by 4 bases, with 5 bases between them. The V gene's germline CDR1 is LNHDA and CDR2 SQIVND (reference sequence). CDR3 region: CASSIGANQPQHF. CDR3 in DNA: TGTGCCAGTAGTATAGGGGCAAATCAGCCCCAGCATTTT.

This clonotype was detected only a few times. The V gene is TRBV4-2, the J gene TRBJ2-7, with TRBD2 identical over 13 bases. The germline gives CDR1 LGHNA, CDR2 YNFKEQ. CDR3 size: 19 residues. The V and J ends lost 4 bases and 0 bases, in that order; junction bases with no gene match: 12. The CDR3 nucleotides are TGTGCCAGCAGCCTCTCACTAGCGGGAGGGGTTGGTGGCTCCTACGAGCAGTACTTC. Its translation is CASSLSLAGGVGGSYEQYF.

A few counts support this clonotype. The rearrangement uses TRBV28 and TRBJ1-5; D unclear. The V and J ends lost 2 bases and 2 bases respectively, with 7 bases between them. Germline CDR1 reads MDHEN; CDR2 reads SYDVKM. There are 14 residues in the CDR3. CDR3 DNA sequence: TGTGCCAGCAGTTTAACCTATGGCAATCAGCCCCAGCATTTT. It specifies CASSLTYGNQPQHF.

The genes are TRBV6-5 and TRBJ2-1, with D perhaps assigned TRBD1 or TRBD2 (6 bases each). The CDR3 loop spans 13 amino acids. V was cut by 5 bases and J by 5 bases, with 10 bases left in between. CDR1 is MNHEY, CDR2 SVGAGI, per germline. CDR3 DNA sequence: TGTGCCAGCAGTCGAGGGGGGAACAATGAGCAGTTCTTC. This codes for CASSRGGNNEQFF.